The rows below give T cell receptor beta chains drawn from one sample of a study of blood T cell repertoires in COVID-19. This table comes from immunoSEQ multiplex PCR, and its TCRdb copy is limited to in-frame clones, with some not included. The repertoire includes under 400,000 clones, 75% to 90% of them detected once, and under 3% sits in the top ten. Specimen: peripheral blood. These receptors were collected from a woman aged 30 to 39 with COVID-19, enrolled during active disease. Each CDR3 is given with its conserved first and last residue. The order of the fields is J gene, V gene, CDR3 protein.

TRBJ1-1 | TRBV6-4 | CASSDGMGGTEAFF
TRBJ1-6 | TRBV5-1 | CASSLALQGYSPLHF
TRBJ2-3 | TRBV10-3 | CAISGTSGGDTDTQYF
TRBJ2-7 | TRBV20-1 | CSASPTSALSYEQYF
TRBJ1-6 | TRBV6-5 | CASRQGYNSPLHF
TRBJ1-2 | TRBV10-3 | CAISEGLGGGYTF
TRBJ1-4 | TRBV5-1 | CASSVTGAYEKLFF
TRBJ2-3 | TRBV19 | CASSREGSGRTDTQYF
TRBJ1-1 | TRBV27 | CASRSWDRGVGTEAFF
TRBJ2-1 | TRBV11-3 | CASSRDSNEQFF
TRBJ1-2 | TRBV9 | CASSSGTGGGYGYTF
TRBJ2-2 | TRBV24-1 | CATSAQGGAREAATGELFF
TRBJ1-2 | TRBV7-9 | CASQKGDFGYTF